A selection of T cell receptor beta chains follows, all from one sample in a study of identical twins. TCRdb reprocessed the 5' RACE reads with MiXCR, giving one entry per CDR3 protein. The data hold roughly 500,000 distinct CDR3 sequences, with 22% observed a single time. This same sample was also taken into another study, of T cells expressing NK-cell markers.

Input material: CD4+ T cells sorted from blood. The receptors here all came from a woman in her late teens or twenties in good health. Both conserved end residues are part of each CDR3. The D gene is left open where the match is weak.

d_gene: -
j_gene: TRBJ2-1
v_gene: TRBV20-1
CDR3aa: CSARRPAGYHEQFF

d_gene: -
j_gene: TRBJ1-5
v_gene: TRBV6-1
CDR3aa: CASSEFRSEPQHF

d_gene: -
j_gene: TRBJ2-1
v_gene: TRBV2
CDR3aa: CASSGDYNEQFF

d_gene: -
j_gene: TRBJ1-1
v_gene: TRBV2
CDR3aa: CASTKGGGTEAFF

d_gene: -
j_gene: TRBJ2-7
v_gene: TRBV5-1
CDR3aa: CASSFSISYEQYF

d_gene: -
j_gene: TRBJ2-5
v_gene: TRBV20-1
CDR3aa: CSAGTRTDKETQYF

d_gene: -
j_gene: TRBJ1-1
v_gene: TRBV10-3
CDR3aa: CAIRTGQMNTEAFF

d_gene: TRBD2
j_gene: TRBJ2-1
v_gene: TRBV27
CDR3aa: CASSFLGGGAYEQFF

d_gene: -
j_gene: TRBJ2-7
v_gene: TRBV5-6
CDR3aa: CASSLWTLGNEQYF

d_gene: -
j_gene: TRBJ1-1
v_gene: TRBV7-2
CDR3aa: CASSGNEGTEAFF

d_gene: TRBD2
j_gene: TRBJ2-1
v_gene: TRBV6-2/TRBV6-3
CDR3aa: CASILRSPGLAGGRMNEQFF

d_gene: -
j_gene: TRBJ2-1
v_gene: TRBV24-1
CDR3aa: CATSDRSSYNEQFF

d_gene: TRBD1
j_gene: TRBJ2-2
v_gene: TRBV12-3/TRBV12-4
CDR3aa: CASTFTGVVGELFF

d_gene: -
j_gene: TRBJ1-2
v_gene: TRBV20-1
CDR3aa: CSARVERLLYGYTF

d_gene: -
j_gene: TRBJ1-3
v_gene: TRBV2
CDR3aa: CASGDRPANTIYF

d_gene: -
j_gene: TRBJ2-5
v_gene: TRBV9
CDR3aa: CASSVGGTNKETQYF

d_gene: -
j_gene: TRBJ2-7
v_gene: TRBV20-1
CDR3aa: CSARTSGTVSYEQYF

d_gene: TRBD2
j_gene: TRBJ2-7
v_gene: TRBV20-1
CDR3aa: CSARLGLAVFGQYF

d_gene: TRBD2
j_gene: TRBJ2-7
v_gene: TRBV4-1
CDR3aa: CACSQALAGAGAYEQYF